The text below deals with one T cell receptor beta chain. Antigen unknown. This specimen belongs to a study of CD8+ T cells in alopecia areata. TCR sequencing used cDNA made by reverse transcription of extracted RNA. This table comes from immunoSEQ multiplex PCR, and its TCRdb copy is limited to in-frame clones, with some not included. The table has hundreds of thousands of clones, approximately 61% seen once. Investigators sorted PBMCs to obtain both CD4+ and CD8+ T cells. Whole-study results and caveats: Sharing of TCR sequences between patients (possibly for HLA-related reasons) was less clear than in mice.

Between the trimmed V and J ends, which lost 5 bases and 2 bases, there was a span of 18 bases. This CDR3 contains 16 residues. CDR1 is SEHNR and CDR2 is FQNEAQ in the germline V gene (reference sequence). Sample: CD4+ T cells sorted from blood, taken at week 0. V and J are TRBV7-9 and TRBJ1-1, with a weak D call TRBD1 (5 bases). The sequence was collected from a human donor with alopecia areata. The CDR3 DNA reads TGTGCCAGCAGCCCCGTTCTTGGGGGAGTTAACACTGAAGCTTTCTTT. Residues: CASSPVLGGVNTEAFF.